These 11 T cell receptor beta chains came from one sample sequenced in a study of immune heterogeneity within non-small cell lung tumors. At around 600 ng per sample, bulk tumor genomic DNA provided the template. Every primary tumor yielded several biopsies, spaced far apart, that were taken during surgery. Patients underwent curative surgery for non-small cell lung cancer (untreated and newly diagnosed). A multiplex PCR containing 32 V primers and 13 J primers was used to amplify TCR beta CDR3. TCRdb processed the multiplex PCR reads anew with MiXCR; each CDR3 protein has one entry. The table records some 10,000 distinct CDR3 sequences, 27% of them present only once. Sequenced material: lung tumor tissue. The source of these receptors is a man aged 50 to 59 with non-small cell lung cancer.

This clonotype was seen a handful of times. The chain combines TRBV7-9 with TRBJ1-6; TRBD1 aligns across 7 bases. The CDR3 is made up of 17 amino acids. The ends lost 4 bases at V and 0 bases at J; junction bases unmatched: 6. The germline CDR1 and CDR2 sequences are SEHNR and FQNEAQ (reference sequence). CDR3 coding DNA: TGTGCCAGCAGCTCCCCGGGACAGAGCTCCTATAATTCACCCCTCCACTTT. Translation: CASSSPGQSSYNSPLHF. The entire variable domain, with the rest obtained from reference TRBV7-9 and TRBJ1-6, is as follows: DTGVSQNPRHKITKRGQNVTFRCDPISEHNRLYWYRQTLGQGPEFLTYFQNEAQLEKSRLLSDRFSAERPKGSFSTLEIQRTEQGDSAMYLCASSSPGQSSYNSPLHFGNGTRLTVT.

About this clonotype itself: This could be a read error, since a much larger clone is one nucleotide away. The rearrangement joins TRBV30 to TRBJ1-2, with D perhaps matching TRBD1 (6 bases). The CDR3 runs 16 residues. Germline V CDR1 and CDR2: GTSNPN, SVGIG (reference sequence). Trimming removed 2 bases from V and 7 bases from J, with 23 bases in between. The CDR3 bases are TGTGCCTGGAGTCCAGCCGGGACACCTAGGGGTCGTGGCTACACCTTC. It is translated as CAWSPAGTPRGRGYTF.

Within the sample, this clonotype is medium-sized. The gene calls are TRBV2 and TRBJ1-2; D is perhaps TRBD1 (5 bases). Trimming shortened V by 4 bases and J by 3 bases, and 15 bases separated the two germline ends. CDR1 and CDR2 (germline): SNHLY, FYNNEI. The CDR3 loop spans 15 amino acids. In nucleotides, the CDR3 is TGTGCCAGCAGTGTTGGGACCAAGATCTACTATGGCTACACCTTC. This translates into CASSVGTKIYYGYTF.

In its sample, this clonotype was seen a few times. This chain links TRBV7-3 with TRBJ2-1, with D perhaps assigned TRBD1 or TRBD2 (6 bases each). The CDR3 runs to 20 residues. Germline V gene data show CDR1 as SGHTA and CDR2 as FQGTGA. Trimming took 4 bases from V and 0 from J, leaving 25 bases between them. CDR3 in amino acids: CASSCGDTLAEGGSYNEQFF. CDR3 nucleotide sequence: TGTGCCAGCAGCTGCGGGGATACTCTAGCCGAGGGGGGCTCCTACAATGAGCAGTTCTTC.

The chain carries TRBV4-2 and TRBJ2-1, with a tentative D call TRBD2 (6 bases). This CDR3 is 19 amino acids long. V gave up 0 bases and J gave up 8 bases, with 26 bases separating them. Germline V gene data show CDR1 as LGHNA and CDR2 as YNFKEQ. For the CDR3, the DNA is TGTGCCAGCAGCCAAGATACGGGTGTGGGGACTCCCGGGATGGATGAGCAGTTCTTC. As protein: CASSQDTGVGTPGMDEQFF.

This clonotype was counted only a few times. This chain links TRBV3-1 with TRBJ2-2; 9 nucleotides line up with TRBD2. Looked up from germline, CDR1 is LGHDT and CDR2 is YNNKEL (reference sequence). This CDR3 spans 14 amino acids. The ends lost 5 bases at V and 6 bases at J; junction bases unmatched: 4. The CDR3 protein is CASSNGLASGELFF. The CDR3 DNA is TGTGCCAGCAGCAACGGACTAGCGTCCGGGGAGCTGTTTTTT.

The chain has TRBV20-1 and TRBJ2-3, with 8 bases fitting TRBD2. With 1 base clipped from V and 0 bases from J, the junction kept 3 bases outside the gene matches. The CDR3 spans 15 residues. The germline CDR1 and CDR2 sequences are DFQATT and SNEGSKA (reference sequence). For the CDR3, the DNA is TGCAGTGCTAGAGGAGCTAGCGGGAGCACAGATACGCAGTATTTT. Protein product: CSARGASGSTDTQYF.

By share of the sample, this clonotype is medium-sized. The chain couples TRBV5-1 to TRBJ2-7; 8 bases are shared with TRBD2. The length of the CDR3 is 15 residues. Germline lookup yields CDR1 SGHRS and CDR2 YFSETQ. V lost 4 bases to trimming and J lost 2 bases; unmatched junction nucleotides: 8. The CDR3 DNA follows: TGCGCCAGCAGCCCGTGGGGTAGCGGGACCTACGAGCAGTACTTC. It specifies CASSPWGSGTYEQYF. Drawing the rest from reference TRBV5-1 and TRBJ2-7, the complete variable domain is KAGVTQTPRYLIKTRGQQVTLSCSPISGHRSVSWYQQTPGQGLQFLFEYFSETQRNKGNFPGRFSGRQFSNSRSEMNVSTLELGDSALYLCASSPWGSGTYEQYFGPGTRLTVT.

Regarding this clonotype: With a much larger clone just one base away, this may be a read error. The V call is TRBV29-1, the J call TRBJ1-2, with D uncertain. This CDR3 has 10 amino acids. The V gene's germline CDR1 is SQVTM and CDR2 ANQGSEA. This chain's CDR3 is CIVEPGGYTF. The CDR3 DNA follows: TGCATCGTTGAACCGGGGGGCTACACCTTC.

This CDR3 reads CANRQPSGRANEKLFF. The CDR3 nucleotides read TGCGCCAACAGACAGCCAAGTGGGCGGGCTAATGAAAAACTGTTTTTT. V usage is TRBV4-1 and J usage is TRBJ1-4, with TRBD1 as a possible D gene (5 bases). V lost 10 bases and J lost 3, with 21 bases in between. This CDR3 region has 16 residues. From germline, CDR1 is MGHRA and CDR2 YSYEKL.

There are many counts of this clonotype. The chain combines TRBV20-1 with TRBJ1-2; a possible D gene is TRBD1 (5 bases). The germline gives CDR1 DFQATT, CDR2 SNEGSKA (reference sequence). V was clipped by 0 bases and J by 4 bases, with 9 bases between them. The CDR3 covers 13 residues. CDR3 region: CSARESGGYGYTF. The CDR3 nucleotides read TGCAGTGCTAGAGAGTCCGGGGGCTATGGCTACACCTTC.